This T cell receptor beta chain was identified in a study of T cells expressing NK-cell markers. Study as a whole: The study drew TCR beta repertoires from sorted CD3+CD56+NKG2C+, CD3+CD56+NKG2C- and CD3+CD56-NKG2C+ T cells.

Using the 5' RACE reads, TCRdb records one entry per CDR3 protein without DNA. The sample totals under 500,000 distinct CDR3 sequences. Germline V lookup: CDR1 MDHEN, CDR2 SYDVKM. This CDR3 has 12 residues. The source of this sequence is a woman aged 18 to 75 in good health. The sequencing sample was made of blood T cells: a sorted CD56 or NKG2C T cell subset, CD4+ or CD8+ T cells, or bulk PBMC T cells (not recorded which). V and J are TRBV28 and TRBJ1-2. The CDR3 reads CASAGRSYGYTF.